This TCR beta chain appears in the sequencing data of a study of siplizumab effects on memory and regulatory T cells. Trimming removed 0 bases from V and 6 bases from J, with 10 bases in between. Germline values: CDR1 SGHRS, CDR2 YFSETQ. This CDR3 spans 14 amino acids. This clone was recorded only once. Sequencing used immunoSEQ multiplex PCR; TCRdb keeps in-frame clones, though not all of them. The table records some 52,000 clones, about 97% of them present only once. The V call is TRBV5-1, the J call TRBJ2-1; D may be TRBD2 (6 bases). Sequenced material: naive CD4+ T cells sorted from blood. The clonotype comes from a human donor in good health. CDR3: CASSLAEGRNEQFF. CDR3 in DNA: TGCGCCAGCAGCTTGGCGGAGGGCCGCAATGAGCAGTTCTTC.